Sequencing of this T cell receptor beta chain was carried out in a study of T cell clonality in common variable immunodeficiency. The table lists this clone with many counts. Antigen specificity is unknown. Relative to the germline gene, one junction end is altered; a read error may explain this. The read gets to within 3 residues of the CDR3 end, and the germline J gene fills in the rest. The table came from immunoSEQ multiplex PCR; TCRdb's copy has only in-frame clones and leaves some out. The specimen has over 30,000 clones, none found just once. The CVID group had under 16 females and fewer than 35 males, mean age around 40. Caucasian heritage predominated among both patients and controls. No CVID subject was ill or on immunomodulatory drugs when sampled. Study conclusions and caveats: Fewer deletions and N-nucleotide insertions were reportedly seen in common variable immunodeficiency TCR beta sequences. Fewer TCRbeta clones were shared among CVID subjects than controls.

The CDR3 runs to 15 residues. Germline V gives CDR1 LGHNA, CDR2 YNFKEQ. Material for sequencing was peripheral blood mononuclear cells. The TCR originated in a human donor with common variable immunodeficiency. This rearrangement joins TRBV4-2 to TRBJ1-5, with no clear D. This chain's CDR3 is CASSQDPGGNQPQHF. CDR3 DNA (partial): TGCGCCAGCAGCCAAGATCCAGGAGGGAATCAGCCC.